Listed below are T cell receptor beta chains from one sample, sequenced in a study of T cell repertoires in cytomegalovirus infection. Using its own MiXCR run on the reads, TCRdb lists one record per CDR3 protein. Of roughly 920,000 distinct CDR3 sequences in the sample, around 32% were seen once. No antigen has been assigned to these receptors. The material sequenced was cultured CD8+ T cells from PBMCs, taken from culture after CMV antigen stimulation. The receptors here all came from a human donor in good health (CMV status not recorded). Some clones in this sample may be carry-over from other donors' samples. Both conserved end residues are trimmed from each CDR3.

TRBJ1-2 TRBV6-5 ASSPDRAYNYGYT
TRBJ2-7 TRBV2 ASSEGDFSTYEQY
TRBJ2-5 TRBV20-1 SARAGDDRETQY
TRBJ2-3 TRBV12-3/TRBV12-4 ASSHRDRATDTQY
TRBJ1-1 TRBV7-6 ASSLEGQETF
TRBJ2-1 TRBV4-1 ASSQVPGRGIAEQF
TRBJ2-2 TRBV9 ASSVAVQGRHTGELF
TRBJ2-1 TRBV12-3/TRBV12-4 ASRLGGAISNEQF
TRBJ1-1 TRBV7-9 ASSLLGAGADTEAF
TRBJ1-2 TRBV10-3 ATRESYGYT
TRBJ1-5 TRBV27 ASSSLTGVKQPQH
TRBJ1-1 TRBV6-6 ASSYSRQGEAF
TRBJ1-1 TRBV14 ASSQDRFLLNTEAF